One sample yielded the 27 T cell receptor beta chains listed below, sequenced in a study of blood T cell repertoires in COVID-19 (dated by TCRdb to 2020 to 2021). Library preparation used the immunoSEQ multiplex PCR assay. TCRdb took this table from immuneACCESS and kept in-frame rearrangements with V and J called. Such tables lack part of the clones; where checked against another copy, unresolved V genes explain under half of the gap, and the rest is unexplained. This sample holds over 400,000 clones; roughly 85% were observed only once. In total, the top ten clones hold over 1.3% of the sample. Input material: peripheral blood. The source is a young woman with active or convalescent COVID-19.

This rearrangement joins TRBV27 to TRBJ2-1; 10 bases map to TRBD2. The CDR3 covers 15 residues. With 5 bases clipped from V and 7 bases from J, the junction kept 8 bases outside the gene matches. Germline V CDR1 and CDR2: MNHEY, SMNVEV (reference sequence). The CDR3 sequence: CASSSPGLAQNEQFF. DNA for the CDR3: TGTGCCAGCAGTAGTCCGGGACTAGCGCAAAATGAGCAGTTCTTC.

CDR3 sequence (DNA): TGTGCCAGCAGAACTTCTACAGAGAACACTGAAGCTTTCTTT. Translated, it gives CASRTSTENTEAFF. The V and J genes are TRBV27 and TRBJ1-1; D is unclear. V dropped 6 bases and J dropped 1 base, with 12 bases sitting between them. The CDR3 is made up of 14 amino acids. The germline gives CDR1 MNHEY, CDR2 SMNVEV (reference sequence).

This chain connects TRBV28 to TRBJ1-5; possible D gene TRBD1, 6 bases. V was clipped by 2 bases and J by 0 bases, with 14 bases between them. Germline V gene data show CDR1 as MDHEN and CDR2 as SYDVKM. This CDR3 contains 17 residues. This CDR3 reads CASSLIGTQISNQPQHF. The CDR3 bases are TGTGCCAGCAGTTTAATCGGGACACAGATTAGCAATCAGCCCCAGCATTTT.

This sequence joins TRBV6-5 and TRBJ2-2, with 10 positions matching TRBD2. CDR1 is MNHEY and CDR2 is SVGAGI in the germline V gene. CDR3 size: 13 residues. V shed 7 bases and J 5 bases; nucleotides not matched to a gene: 1. DNA for the CDR3: TGTGCCAGCACGACTAGCGGGACCGGGGAGCTGTTTTTT. Translated: CASTTSGTGELFF.

This clone has only one observation. The V and J genes are TRBV5-1 and TRBJ2-7; D unclear. Trimming removed 3 bases at V and 2 bases at J, with 12 bases between. The CDR3 spans 14 residues. Germline-derived CDR1 and CDR2 are SGHRS and YFSETQ. The CDR3 region has the DNA TGCGCCAGCAGCTGGAGCAGCACACCCTACGAGCAGTACTTC. Encoded protein: CASSWSSTPYEQYF.

This clone was found once. The chain couples TRBV3-1 (or the pseudogene TRBV3-2) to TRBJ2-3; 8 bases line up with TRBD2. V shed 0 bases and J 5 bases; nucleotides not matched to a gene: 10. The CDR3 totals 17 residues. Germline assignment: CDR1 LGHDT and CDR2 YNNKEL (reference sequence). CDR3 amino acids: CASSQDSGWSGGDTQYF. In DNA, the CDR3 is TGTGCCAGCAGCCAAGATAGCGGATGGAGCGGGGGAGATACGCAGTATTTT.

This rearrangement joins TRBV24-1 to TRBJ1-5, with 9 bases that match TRBD1. Looked up from germline, CDR1 is KGHDR and CDR2 is SFDVKD. The trim removed 10 bases at V and 3 bases at J, leaving 9 bases unmatched. There are 15 residues in the CDR3. In nucleotides, the CDR3 is TGTGCCACGAGTACCGGGACAGGGCCCAATCAGCCCCAGCATTTT. Protein sequence: CATSTGTGPNQPQHF.

V is TRBV24-1 and J is TRBJ2-1; 9 bases fit TRBD1. Looked up from germline, CDR1 is KGHDR and CDR2 is SFDVKD. V lost 4 bases to trimming and J lost 6 bases; unmatched junction nucleotides: 9. This CDR3 has 16 amino acids. CDR3 sequence: CATSDPGTGLGNEQFF. CDR3 nucleotide sequence: TGTGCCACCAGTGACCCCGGGACAGGGCTTGGCAATGAGCAGTTCTTC.

The rearrangement uses TRBV10-2 and TRBJ2-2; perhaps TRBD1 as D (5 bases). V shed 3 bases and J shed 6 bases, with 14 bases lying between them. The CDR3 spans 15 residues. CDR1 WSHSY and CDR2 SAAADI come from the germline V gene. The CDR3 DNA sequence: TGCGCCAGCAGTGACCTGTCAGGGTCGCCCGGGGAGCTGTTTTTT. Its translation is CASSDLSGSPGELFF.

Concerning this clone: The sample contains more than one DNA sequence encoding this CDR3. This sequence joins TRBV19 and TRBJ1-1, with 8 bases lining up with TRBD1. The germline CDR1 and CDR2 sequences are LNHDA and SQIVND (reference sequence). Trimming at V came to 3 bases and at J to 2 bases, leaving 2 bases not matched to a gene. This CDR3 contains 14 residues. The CDR3: CASSIGQGNTEAFF. The DNA of the CDR3 is TGTGCCAGTAGTATCGGACAGGGCAACACTGAAGCTTTCTTT.

In DNA, the CDR3 is TGTGCCAGCAGCTTGGGGCTAGCGGGAGTTAGAGAGACCCAGTACTTC. Translating it yields CASSLGLAGVRETQYF. The chain joins TRBV5-6 to TRBJ2-5; TRBD2 matches at 10 bases. This CDR3 has 16 residues. Germline values: CDR1 SGHDT, CDR2 YYEEEE. The trim removed 0 bases at V and 4 bases at J, leaving 6 bases unmatched.

J is TRBJ2-1 and V is TRBV7-2; D is ambiguous. In germline, CDR1 is SGHTA, CDR2 FQGNSA. V lost 1 base and J lost 6, with 10 bases in between. The CDR3 runs 14 residues. The CDR3 coding sequence is TGTGCCAGCAGCTTAGACTCACGTCTCAATGAGCAGTTCTTC. As protein: CASSLDSRLNEQFF.

CDR3: CASNATPGEKLFF. The CDR3 nucleotides are TGTGCCAGTAACGCTACCCCGGGGGAAAAACTGTTTTTT. The chain recombines TRBV19 with TRBJ1-4, with unresolved D. Deletions cut 7 bases from V and 8 bases from J, with 14 bases between. CDR3 length equals 13 residues. Per the germline V gene, CDR1 is LNHDA and CDR2 is SQIVND (reference sequence). Full variable domain (missing parts from reference TRBV19 and TRBJ1-4): DGGITQSPKYLFRKEGQNVTLSCEQNLNHDAMYWYRQDPGQGLRLIYYSQIVNDFQKGDIAEGYSVSREKKESFPLTVTSAQKNPTAFYLCASNATPGEKLFFGSGTQLSVL.

V gene TRBV3-1 (or the pseudogene TRBV3-2) combines with J gene TRBJ2-3; 11 bases map to TRBD2. Looked up from germline, CDR1 is LGHDT and CDR2 is YNNKEL (reference sequence). Germline trimming cut 7 bases from V and 6 bases from J; bases unmatched to any gene: 9. CDR3 length equals 15 residues. The CDR3 loop is CASTVAGGPRDTQYF. CDR3 sequence (DNA): TGTGCCAGCACCGTAGCGGGAGGGCCTCGGGATACGCAGTATTTT.

The chain carries TRBV5-8 and TRBJ1-5; TRBD1 matches 9 bases. CDR3 length equals 14 residues. J was trimmed by 6 bases and V by 4 bases; bases with no gene match: 5. CDR1 SGHTS and CDR2 YDEGEE come from the germline V gene. The CDR3 nucleotides are TGTGCCAGCAGCAGGGGACAGGGAAGTCAGCCCCAGCATTTT. Encoded protein: CASSRGQGSQPQHF.

The chain links TRBV4-1 to TRBJ2-3; TRBD2 aligns across 8 bases. Trimming removed 8 bases from V and 2 bases from J; junction bases left unmatched: 12. The CDR3 has 16 amino acids. CDR1 and CDR2 from the germline V gene are MGHRA and YSYEKL. CDR3 nucleotide sequence: TGCGCCAGCGCCCCAGGGGAGCGGGGGCTCACAGATACGCAGTATTTT. Translation gives CASAPGERGLTDTQYF.

This clone was seen once. The J gene is TRBJ1-4, the V gene TRBV9; TRBD1 aligns across 8 bases. V shed 2 bases, J shed 2 bases, and the junction held 2 bases outside the gene matches. The CDR3 is 15 amino acids. CDR1 and CDR2 from the germline V gene are SGDLS and YYNGEE. CDR3 loop: CASSVRGQTNEKLFF. In nucleotides, the CDR3 is TGTGCCAGCAGCGTCAGGGGGCAGACTAATGAAAAACTGTTTTTT.

The CDR3 nucleotides are TGTGCCAGGGGGGAACCTACAGGGGCCCACTATGGCTACACCTTC. Translated, it gives CARGEPTGAHYGYTF. This chain joins TRBV2 and TRBJ1-2; 7 nucleotides align to TRBD1. V was clipped by 9 bases and J by 3 bases; unmatched bases: 13. Germline V gives CDR1 SNHLY, CDR2 FYNNEI. The CDR3 totals 15 residues. The full variable domain, in which reference TRBV2 and TRBJ1-2 provide the parts outside the CDR3, is EPEVTQTPSHQVTQMGQEVILRCVPISNHLYFYWYRQILGQKVEFLVSFYNNEISEKSEIFDDQFSVERPDGSNFTLKIRSTKLEDSAMYFCARGEPTGAHYGYTFGSGTRLTVV.

The chain joins TRBV7-9 to TRBJ2-1; weak D call: TRBD2 (6 bases). CDR1 and CDR2 from the germline V gene are SEHNR and FQNEAQ (reference sequence). Trimming pared 3 bases from V and 3 bases from J, leaving 12 bases between. The CDR3 is 15 residues long. This CDR3 is CASSFGTQNYNEQFF. In nucleotides, the CDR3 is TGTGCCAGCAGCTTCGGGACTCAAAACTACAATGAGCAGTTCTTC. The complete variable domain, with remaining parts taken from reference TRBV7-9 and TRBJ2-1, reads DTGVSQNPRHKITKRGQNVTFRCDPISEHNRLYWYRQTLGQGPEFLTYFQNEAQLEKSRLLSDRFSAERPKGSFSTLEIQRTEQGDSAMYLCASSFGTQNYNEQFFGPGTRLTVL.

The chain has TRBV3-1 (or the pseudogene TRBV3-2) and TRBJ1-5; tentative D call: TRBD1 (5 bases). The germline gives CDR1 LGHDT, CDR2 YNNKEL (reference sequence). The CDR3 covers 13 residues. Trimming stripped 4 bases from V and 3 bases from J, with 7 bases between. CDR3 nucleotides: TGTGCCAGCAGCCCGGACATCAATCAGCCCCAGCATTTT. Translating gives CASSPDINQPQHF.

The chain combines TRBV6-5 with TRBJ1-2; no reliable D call. V dropped 0 bases and J dropped 2 bases, with 13 bases sitting between them. Looked up from germline, CDR1 is MNHEY and CDR2 is SVGAGI. The CDR3 is made up of 16 amino acids. CDR3: CASSYSLRGFNYGYTF. Here the CDR3 DNA reads TGTGCCAGCAGTTACTCCCTACGGGGTTTCAACTATGGCTACACCTTC.

V usage is TRBV11-2 and J usage is TRBJ2-2, with 10 bases fitting TRBD2. The CDR3 consists of 17 residues. Trimming cost V 0 bases and J 3 bases; bases outside gene matches: 4. Germline V gene sequence: CDR1 SGHAT, CDR2 FQNNGV. CDR3 DNA sequence: TGTGCCAGCAGCTTAGATCTGGGACTAGCGTACACCGGGGAGCTGTTTTTT. It yields the protein CASSLDLGLAYTGELFF.

This chain connects TRBV2 to TRBJ1-6; a weak D match, TRBD1 (5 bases). Trimming left V 6 bases short and J 6 bases short, with 9 bases between. The length of the CDR3 is 13 residues. Germline V gives CDR1 SNHLY, CDR2 FYNNEI. CDR3 nucleotide sequence: TGTGCCAGCAGGGCAGGGCCTAATTCACCCCTCCACTTT. Translating it yields CASRAGPNSPLHF.

V is TRBV3-1 (or the pseudogene TRBV3-2) and J is TRBJ2-1; a possible D gene is TRBD2 (6 bases). V was pared by 4 bases and J by 0 bases, with 25 bases between. Germline V gene data show CDR1 as LGHDT and CDR2 as YNNKEL (reference sequence). The CDR3 contains 20 residues. The CDR3 DNA sequence: TGTGCCAGCAGCCTAAGACGGGGGAAAGTGGCGAGGAGCTCCTACAATGAGCAGTTCTTC. It yields the protein CASSLRRGKVARSSYNEQFF.

The chain joins TRBV11-2 to TRBJ2-1; TRBD2 matches at 8 bases. V was pared by 1 base and J by 4 bases, with 0 bases of the junction left unmatched. The CDR3 covers 14 residues. The germline V gene encodes CDR1 SGHAT and CDR2 FQNNGV. CDR3: CASSLAGGYNEQFF. The DNA for the CDR3 is TGTGCCAGCAGCTTAGCGGGAGGGTACAATGAGCAGTTCTTC.

This clone was recorded once. The chain carries TRBV10-3 and TRBJ2-3, with 11 positions matching TRBD2. CDR3 length equals 17 residues. Looked up from germline, CDR1 is ENHRY and CDR2 is SYGVKD. The V and J ends lost 6 bases and 2 bases, in that order; junction bases with no gene match: 10. The CDR3 DNA follows: TGTGCCATCAGGAAGGAGCTAGCGGGGGGAACCACAGATACGCAGTATTTT. As protein: CAIRKELAGGTTDTQYF.

The chain carries TRBV27 and TRBJ2-3; 7 bases align to TRBD2. V lost 6 bases and J lost 0; bases outside the gene matches: 9. Germline CDR1 reads MNHEY; CDR2 reads SMNVEV (reference sequence). CDR3 length: 16 residues. This chain's CDR3 is CASSPLSRGSTDTQYF. CDR3 DNA sequence: TGTGCCAGCAGCCCGCTGTCGCGGGGGAGCACAGATACGCAGTATTTT.